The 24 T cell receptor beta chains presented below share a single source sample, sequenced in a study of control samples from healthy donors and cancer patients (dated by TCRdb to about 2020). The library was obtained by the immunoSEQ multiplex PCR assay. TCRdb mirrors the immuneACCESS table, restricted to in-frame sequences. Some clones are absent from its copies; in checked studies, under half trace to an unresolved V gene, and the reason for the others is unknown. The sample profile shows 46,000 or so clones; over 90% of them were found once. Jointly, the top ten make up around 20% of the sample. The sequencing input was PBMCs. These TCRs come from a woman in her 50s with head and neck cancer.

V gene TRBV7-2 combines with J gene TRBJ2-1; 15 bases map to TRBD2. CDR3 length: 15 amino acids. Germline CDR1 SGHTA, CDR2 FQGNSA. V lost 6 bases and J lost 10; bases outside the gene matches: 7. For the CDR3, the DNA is TGTGCCAGCAGACAGCCGGGACTAGCGGGAGGAGAGCAGTTCTTC. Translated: CASRQPGLAGGEQFF.

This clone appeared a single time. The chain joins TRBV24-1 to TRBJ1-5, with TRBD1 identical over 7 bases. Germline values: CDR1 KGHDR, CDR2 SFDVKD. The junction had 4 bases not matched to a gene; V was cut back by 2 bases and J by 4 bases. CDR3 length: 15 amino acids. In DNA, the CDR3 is TGTGCCACCAGTGATTCGACAGGGAGGAATCAGCCCCAGCATTTT. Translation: CATSDSTGRNQPQHF.

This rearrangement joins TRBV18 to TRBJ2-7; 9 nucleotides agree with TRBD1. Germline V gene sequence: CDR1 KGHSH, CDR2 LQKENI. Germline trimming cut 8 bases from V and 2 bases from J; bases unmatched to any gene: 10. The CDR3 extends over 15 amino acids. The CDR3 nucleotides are TGTGCCAGCAGTCGGGACAGGGAGGGGACCTACGAGCAGTACTTC. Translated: CASSRDREGTYEQYF.

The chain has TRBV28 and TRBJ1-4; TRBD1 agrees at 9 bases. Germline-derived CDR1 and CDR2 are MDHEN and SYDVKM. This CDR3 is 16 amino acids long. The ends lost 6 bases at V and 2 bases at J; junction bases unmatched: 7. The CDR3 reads CASRLQGARTNEKLFF. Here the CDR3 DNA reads TGTGCCAGCAGGTTACAGGGGGCGCGGACTAATGAAAAACTGTTTTTT.

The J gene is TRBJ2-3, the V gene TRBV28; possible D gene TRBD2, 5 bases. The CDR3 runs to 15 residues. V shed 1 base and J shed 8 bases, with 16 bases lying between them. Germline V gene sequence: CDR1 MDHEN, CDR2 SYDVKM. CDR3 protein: CASSLFVRGTGTQYF. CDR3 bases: TGTGCCAGCAGTTTATTCGTTCGGGGTACGGGTACGCAGTATTTT.

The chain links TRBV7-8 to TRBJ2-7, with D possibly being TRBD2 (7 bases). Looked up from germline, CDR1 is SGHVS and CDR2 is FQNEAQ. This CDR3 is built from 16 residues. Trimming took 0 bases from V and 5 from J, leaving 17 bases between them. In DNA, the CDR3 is TGTGCCAGCAGCTTAGCGGGGGCGGGAGCAGGCCACGAGCAGTACTTC. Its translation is CASSLAGAGAGHEQYF.

For the CDR3, the DNA is TGTGCCAGCAGGTTGTGGGACAGGGGTATAGACAATGAGCAGTTCTTC. This sequence encodes CASRLWDRGIDNEQFF. V and J are TRBV5-4 and TRBJ2-1; 10 bases align to TRBD1. V shed 5 bases and J 5 bases; nucleotides not matched to a gene: 10. The CDR3 length is 16 residues. CDR1 is SGHNT, CDR2 YYREEE, per germline (reference sequence).

In DNA form, the CDR3 reads TGTGCCAGCAGCTTAGTTGCCCCACCCACCGGGGAGCTGTTTTTT. Translated: CASSLVAPPTGELFF. The chain recombines TRBV11-3 with TRBJ2-2; D call uncertain. Germline CDR1 is SGHNT and CDR2 is YENEEA. Trimming removed 1 base from V and 4 bases from J, with 10 bases in between. The CDR3 length is 15 residues.

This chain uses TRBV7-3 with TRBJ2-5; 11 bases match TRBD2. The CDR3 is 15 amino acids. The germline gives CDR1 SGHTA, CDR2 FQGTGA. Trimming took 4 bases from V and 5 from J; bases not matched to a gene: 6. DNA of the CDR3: TGTGCCAGCAGCTCGGGACTAGCGGAGGGGGAGACCCAGTACTTC. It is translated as CASSSGLAEGETQYF.

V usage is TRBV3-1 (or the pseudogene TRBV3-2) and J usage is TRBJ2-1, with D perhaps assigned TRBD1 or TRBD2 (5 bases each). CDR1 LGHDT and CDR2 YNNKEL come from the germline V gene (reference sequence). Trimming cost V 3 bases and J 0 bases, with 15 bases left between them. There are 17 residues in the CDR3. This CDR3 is CASSQGLAPSSYNEQFF. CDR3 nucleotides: TGTGCCAGCAGCCAGGGGCTAGCTCCGAGCTCCTACAATGAGCAGTTCTTC.

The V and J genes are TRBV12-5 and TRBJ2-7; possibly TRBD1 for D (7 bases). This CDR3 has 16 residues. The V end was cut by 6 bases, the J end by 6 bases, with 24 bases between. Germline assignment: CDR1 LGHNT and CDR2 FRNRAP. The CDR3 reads CASGSWRQGGPSEQYF. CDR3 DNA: TGTGCTAGTGGCTCTTGGCGGCAGGGGGGACCATCCGAGCAGTACTTC.

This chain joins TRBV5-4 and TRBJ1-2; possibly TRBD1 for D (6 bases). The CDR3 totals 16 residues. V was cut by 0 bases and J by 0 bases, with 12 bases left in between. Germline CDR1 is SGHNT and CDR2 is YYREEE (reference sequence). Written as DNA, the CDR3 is TGTGCCAGCAGCTTGGGAGCGGGGGGGCCTAACTATGGCTACACCTTC. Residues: CASSLGAGGPNYGYTF. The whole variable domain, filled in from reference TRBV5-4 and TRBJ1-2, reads ETGVTQSPTHLIKTRGQQVTLRCSSQSGHNTVSWYQQALGQGPQFIFQYYREEENGRGNFPPRFSGLQFPNYSSELNVNALELDDSALYLCASSLGAGGPNYGYTFGSGTRLTVV.

Here the CDR3 reads CASSPPENRRMNQYF. The CDR3 DNA follows: TGTGCCAGCTCACCACCGGAGAACCGCCGGATGAACCAGTACTTC. The rearrangement uses TRBV18 and TRBJ2-5; D gene ambiguous. Germline values: CDR1 KGHSH, CDR2 LQKENI. V shed 0 bases and J shed 10 bases, with 18 bases lying between them. The CDR3 loop spans 15 amino acids. Supplemented by reference TRBV18 and TRBJ2-5, the full variable domain reads NAGVMQNPRHLVRRRGQEARLRCSPMKGHSHVYWYRQLPEEGLKFMVYLQKENIIDESGMPKERFSAEFPKEGPSILRIQQVVRGDSAAYFCASSPPENRRMNQYFGPGTRLLVL.

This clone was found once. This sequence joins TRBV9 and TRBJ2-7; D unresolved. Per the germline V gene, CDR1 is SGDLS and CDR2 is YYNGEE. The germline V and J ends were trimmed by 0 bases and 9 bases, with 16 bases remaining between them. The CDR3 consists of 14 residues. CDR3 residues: CASSVAPGPLGQYF. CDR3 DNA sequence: TGTGCCAGCAGCGTAGCCCCAGGTCCCCTAGGGCAGTACTTC.

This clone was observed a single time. CDR3 region: CASSHGSGELFF. For the CDR3, the DNA is TGCGCCAGCAGCCACGGTAGCGGGGAGCTGTTTTTT. The gene calls are TRBV4-1 and TRBJ2-2; D uncertain. V dropped 3 bases and J dropped 7 bases, with 6 bases sitting between them. This CDR3 is 12 amino acids long. CDR1 is MGHRA and CDR2 is YSYEKL in the germline V gene.

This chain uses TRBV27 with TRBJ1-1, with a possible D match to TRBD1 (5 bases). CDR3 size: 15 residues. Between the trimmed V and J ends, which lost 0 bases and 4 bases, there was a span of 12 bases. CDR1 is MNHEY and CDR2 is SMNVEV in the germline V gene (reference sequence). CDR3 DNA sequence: TGTGCCAGCAGTTTATCTTGGGTGGGGGGCACTGAAGCTTTCTTT. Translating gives CASSLSWVGGTEAFF.

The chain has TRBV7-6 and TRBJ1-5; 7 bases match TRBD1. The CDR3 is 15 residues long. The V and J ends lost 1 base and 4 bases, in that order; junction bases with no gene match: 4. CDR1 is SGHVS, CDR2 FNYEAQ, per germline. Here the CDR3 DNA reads TGTGCCAGCAGCTTAGGACAGGGTCCTAATCAGCCCCAGCATTTT. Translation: CASSLGQGPNQPQHF.

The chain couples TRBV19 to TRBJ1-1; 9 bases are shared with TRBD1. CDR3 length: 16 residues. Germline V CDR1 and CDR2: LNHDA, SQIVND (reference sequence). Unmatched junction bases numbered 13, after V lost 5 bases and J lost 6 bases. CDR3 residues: CASSPTNRGRLAEAFF. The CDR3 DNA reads TGTGCCAGTAGTCCAACAAACAGGGGGCGTCTCGCTGAAGCTTTCTTT.

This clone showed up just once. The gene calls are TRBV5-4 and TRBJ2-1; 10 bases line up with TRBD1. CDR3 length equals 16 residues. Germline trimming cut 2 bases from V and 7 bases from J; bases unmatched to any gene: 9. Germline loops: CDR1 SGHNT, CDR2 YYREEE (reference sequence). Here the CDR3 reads CASSFSRQGARNEQFF. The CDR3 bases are TGTGCCAGCAGCTTCAGTCGACAGGGGGCGCGGAATGAGCAGTTCTTC.

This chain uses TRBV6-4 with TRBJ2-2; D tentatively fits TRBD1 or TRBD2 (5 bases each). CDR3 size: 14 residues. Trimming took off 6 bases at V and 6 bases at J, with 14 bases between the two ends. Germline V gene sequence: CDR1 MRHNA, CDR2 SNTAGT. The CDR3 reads CASRARMGAGELFF. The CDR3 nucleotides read TGTGCCAGCAGAGCCAGGATGGGGGCCGGGGAGCTGTTTTTT.

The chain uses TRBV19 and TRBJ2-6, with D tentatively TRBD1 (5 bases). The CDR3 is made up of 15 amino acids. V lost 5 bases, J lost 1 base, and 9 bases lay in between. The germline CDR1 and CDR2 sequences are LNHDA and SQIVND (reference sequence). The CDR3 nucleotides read TGTGCCAGTAGTTTCTCAGGGTCTGGGGCCAACGTCCTGACTTTC. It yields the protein CASSFSGSGANVLTF.

Here the CDR3 DNA reads TGCGCCAGCAGCCTTCTTATGAACACTGAAGCTTTCTTT. It specifies CASSLLMNTEAFF. This chain joins TRBV5-1 and TRBJ1-1; no clear D gene. Looked up from germline, CDR1 is SGHRS and CDR2 is YFSETQ. V lost 4 bases, J lost 0 bases, and 7 bases lay in between. CDR3 size: 13 residues.

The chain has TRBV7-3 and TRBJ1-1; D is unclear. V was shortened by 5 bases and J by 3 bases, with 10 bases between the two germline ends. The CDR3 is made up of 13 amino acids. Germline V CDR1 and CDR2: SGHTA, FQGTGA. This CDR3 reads CASSPVHHTEAFF. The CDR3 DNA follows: TGTGCCAGCAGCCCCGTCCACCACACTGAAGCTTTCTTT. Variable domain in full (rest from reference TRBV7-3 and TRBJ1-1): GAGVSQTPSNKVTEKGKYVELRCDPISGHTALYWYRQSLGQGPEFLIYFQGTGAADDSGLPNDRFFAVRPEGSVSTLKIQRTERGDSAVYLCASSPVHHTEAFFGQGTRLTVV.

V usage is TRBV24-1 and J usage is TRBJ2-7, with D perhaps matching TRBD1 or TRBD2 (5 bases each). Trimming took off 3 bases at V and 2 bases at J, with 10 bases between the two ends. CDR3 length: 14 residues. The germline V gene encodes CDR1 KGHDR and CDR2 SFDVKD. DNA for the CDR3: TGTGCCACCAGTGATACAAAGGGACCCTACGAGCAGTACTTC. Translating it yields CATSDTKGPYEQYF.